The subject of this entry is one TCR beta chain. Its antigen is currently not known. Base-call qualities are not available, and no considerably larger clone is one nucleotide away. Trimming removed 2 bases from V and 0 bases from J, leaving 10 bases between the germline ends. Reading the germline V gene gives CDR1 SQVTM and CDR2 ANQGSEA. Including cysteine and phenylalanine, the CDR3 has 14 amino acids. The DNA shown is the 42-base CDR3, in frame from base 1. The record originates from a study of post-analysis software for immune sequencing data (dated by TCRdb to 2014 to 2015). Concerning the study at large: The recorded disease courses included relapsing-remitting, secondary progressive and progressive-relapsing multiple sclerosis, and some patients had no subtype annotation. Patient repertoires were compared against 11 to 12 previously published healthy control repertoires from donors aged about 6 to 27 years. A subset of samples was prepared in parallel using single-end sample barcoding, then pooled and co-amplified after Illumina adapter ligation. Overall study outcomes, separate from this receptor: Patients showed significantly higher frequencies than controls for several TRBV segments, among them TRBV5-6, TRBV5-1 and TRBV20-1. The control group was slightly older than the multiple sclerosis patient group. Direct clustering with F measure showed strong co-clustering of samples prepared in the same batch, prompting a batch-effect correction. Normalized Chao1 diversity was significantly lower in multiple sclerosis patients than controls, suggesting substantial peripheral T-cell clonal expansion.

TCR beta repertoires were profiled from peripheral blood of 10 to 15 young patients with multiple sclerosis to demonstrate the VDJtools post-analysis software. Multiple sclerosis patients were children and adolescents aged roughly 6 to 17 years. Library creation used PCR. Sequencing used an Illumina HiSeq 2500. Unique molecular identifiers were incorporated into TCR beta cDNA libraries to reduce PCR and sequencing biases. Some 500,000 cDNA molecules were obtained per 1 to 10 million input T cells, so each molecule approximated one T cell. Patient libraries were prepared and sequenced with the same protocol used for the earlier healthy control dataset. Within a given batch, samples were prepared together, multiplexed and sequenced on the same HiSeq lane. Per the authors' processing: MIGEC handled the raw barcoded reads, throwing out single-read molecular identifier groups before consensus assembly and CDR3 extraction. Clonotype tables were post-analysed with VDJtools, normalizing diversity by down-sampling all datasets to the smallest sample size. In repertoire overlap clustering, CDR3 amino acid sequences, but not nucleotide sequences, were matched to correct batch-related cross-sample contamination. In-frame beta chains were kept once TCRdb had trimmed the public reads at Q25 with fastp and called clones with MiXCR. When rows share a CDR3 protein, they turn into one entry using the most common DNA and genes. TCRdb, rather than the study authors, made the V and J calls. Within this sample are roughly 870,000 distinct CDR3 sequences, with approximately 53% of them counted one time only. The top ten constitute approximately 4.4% of the sample.

The clonotype comes from a girl between 10 and 17 years old with multiple sclerosis. Recombination linked TRBV29-1 to TRBJ1-1; the D gene is perhaps TRBD1, on 6 matching bases. The sequencing sample was made of blood. This receptor carries the CDR3 CSVEMGGVNTEAFF. At the DNA level, the sequence is TGCAGCGTTGAAATGGGGGGCGTGAACACTGAAGCTTTCTTT.